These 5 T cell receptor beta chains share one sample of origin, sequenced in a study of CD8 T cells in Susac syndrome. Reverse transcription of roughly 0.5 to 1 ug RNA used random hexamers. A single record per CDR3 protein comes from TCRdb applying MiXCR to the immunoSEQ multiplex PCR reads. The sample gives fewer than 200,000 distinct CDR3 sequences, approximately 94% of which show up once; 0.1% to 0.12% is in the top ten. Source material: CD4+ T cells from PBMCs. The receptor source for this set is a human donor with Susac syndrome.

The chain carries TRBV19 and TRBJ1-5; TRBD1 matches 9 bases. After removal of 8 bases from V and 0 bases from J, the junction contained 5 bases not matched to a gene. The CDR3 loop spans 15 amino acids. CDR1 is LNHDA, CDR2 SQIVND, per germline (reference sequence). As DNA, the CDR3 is TGTGCCAGTTTGGACAGGGGCTATAGCAATCAGCCCCAGCATTTT. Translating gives CASLDRGYSNQPQHF.

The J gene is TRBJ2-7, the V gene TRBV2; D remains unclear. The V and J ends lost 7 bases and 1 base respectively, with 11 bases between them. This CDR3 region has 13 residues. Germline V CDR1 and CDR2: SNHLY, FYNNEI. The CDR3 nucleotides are TGTGCCAGCAAGTTTGGGTTGTCCTACGAGCAGTACTTC. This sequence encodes CASKFGLSYEQYF. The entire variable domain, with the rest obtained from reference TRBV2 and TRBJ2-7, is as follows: EPEVTQTPSHQVTQMGQEVILRCVPISNHLYFYWYRQILGQKVEFLVSFYNNEISEKSEIFDDQFSVERPDGSNFTLKIRSTKLEDSAMYFCASKFGLSYEQYFGPGTRLTVT.

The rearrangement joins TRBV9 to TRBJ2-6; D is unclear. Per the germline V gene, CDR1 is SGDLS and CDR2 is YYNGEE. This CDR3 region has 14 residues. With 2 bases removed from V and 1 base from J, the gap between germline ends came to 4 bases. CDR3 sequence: CASSVRSGANVLTF. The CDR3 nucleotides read TGTGCCAGCAGCGTTCGATCTGGGGCCAACGTCCTGACTTTC.

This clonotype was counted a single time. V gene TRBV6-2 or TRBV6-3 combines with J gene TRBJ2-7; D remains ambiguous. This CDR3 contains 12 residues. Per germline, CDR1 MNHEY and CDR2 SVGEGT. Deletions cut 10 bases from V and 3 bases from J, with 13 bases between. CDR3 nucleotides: TGTGCCACCAAGGGTACTTTCTACGAGCAGTACTTC. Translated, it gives CATKGTFYEQYF.

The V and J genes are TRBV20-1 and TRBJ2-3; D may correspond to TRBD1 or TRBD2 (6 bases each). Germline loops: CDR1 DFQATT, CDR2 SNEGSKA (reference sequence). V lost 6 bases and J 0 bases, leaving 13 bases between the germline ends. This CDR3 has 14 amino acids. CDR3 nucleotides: TGCAGTGCCGGAGGGGACACAAGCACAGATACGCAGTATTTT. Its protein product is CSAGGDTSTDTQYF.